This T cell receptor (beta chain) is drawn from a study of T cell responses to AZD1222 COVID-19 vaccine. Study observations and caveats: Just five or six AZD1222 recipients were seropositive at baseline.

On this clone: The antigen remains undetermined.

Germline CDR1 MDHEN, CDR2 SYDVKM. With 6 bases clipped from V and 9 bases from J, the junction kept 9 bases outside the gene matches. The CDR3 is 13 residues long. TCRdb's copy holds only in-frame clones and misses some; the assay was immunoSEQ multiplex PCR. This table has about 66,000 clones, 75% to 85% appearing once. The source was peripheral blood, collected on day 0 of MenACWY control vaccination. The sequence derives from an adult in good health. The chain has TRBV28 and TRBJ2-3; TRBD1 agrees at 7 bases. CDR3 in DNA: TGTGCCAGCAGAATCCGAATCAGGGGGACGCAGTATTTT. Translated, it gives CASRIRIRGTQYF.